This T cell receptor beta chain was found in a study of blood T cell repertoires in COVID-19 (dated by TCRdb to between 2020 and 2021). Regarding the complete study: Samples covering the acute and convalescent phases of COVID-19 were provided by collaborators in the United States, Italy and Spain. The repertoires were released in a freely available public database meant as a resource for research on the immune response to SARS-CoV-2. The prospective study material was composed of cDNA or gDNA derived from T cells, B-cell-depleted T cells, or PBMCs. The samples were drawn from two sources: the first 160 participants of the ongoing ImmuneRACE study, and 1,254 subjects contributed by 6 global collaborators. Where HLA class I and class II types were available, the types were taken from metadata supplied by the sample provider, not from assay-based typing. The sample metadata nearly always contained a de-identified subject ID, COVID-19 status, age in years and sex. The dataset comprised deeply sampled blood TCRbeta repertoires from subjects exposed to, actively infected with, or recovered from COVID-19.

On the study overall, not on this receptor specifically: How much clinical and demographic metadata was included differed by source and by participant, and the metadata was provided uncurated.

One collaborating source in Seattle enrolled patients while the patients were actively infected and followed the patients over time throughout the course of disease. Whole blood was collected in K2EDTA tubes by collaborating institutions according to the institutions' own protocols. For TCRbeta analysis, collaborators shipped samples as frozen whole blood, isolated PBMCs, or DNA extracted from either of those sample types. TCRbeta CDR3 regions were amplified from genomic DNA using the immunoSEQ Assay, a bias-controlled multiplex PCR. As for the original processing: Within the assay, amplification of reference gene primers was used to estimate how many nucleated cells each sample contained. Sequence reads were collapsed and filtered to measure the absolute abundance of every unique TCRbeta CDR3 rearrangement. For each sample, productive Simpson clonality was calculated as the square root of Simpson's diversity index across productive rearrangements. TCRdb re-hosts the immuneACCESS table, in-frame sequences only. Its copies lack some clones; in the studies checked, an unresolved V gene accounts for under half of them, and the cause for the rest is not known. V, J and clone size are taken as reported in that table, and D and trimming were inferred from the DNA itself. The sample profile shows some 290,000 clones; 85% to 90% of them were found once. The biggest ten clones account for less than 3.5% of the sample.

From the cysteine through the phenylalanine, the CDR3 covers 16 amino acids. Just CDR3 DNA is preserved here, 48 bases in frame from base 1. V is cut by 0 bases and J by 7 bases, and the space between the germline ends is 15 bases. CDR1 and CDR2, looked up from the germline V gene (reference sequence), are LGHDT and YNNKEL. Comment on this clone: It has no known antigen specificity. No base quality information exists; no much larger clone differs at one position.

This receptor was obtained from a woman aged 30 to 39 with COVID-19, enrolled during active disease. The chain was built from TRBV3-1 (or the pseudogene TRBV3-2) and TRBJ1-4; possibly the D gene is TRBD1, per 6 matching bases. Sequencing input: peripheral blood. The CDR3 region has the sequence CASSQERGIFREKLFF. The DNA reads as follows: TGTGCCAGCAGCCAAGAGAGGGGGATATTTCGTGAAAAACTGTTTTTT.